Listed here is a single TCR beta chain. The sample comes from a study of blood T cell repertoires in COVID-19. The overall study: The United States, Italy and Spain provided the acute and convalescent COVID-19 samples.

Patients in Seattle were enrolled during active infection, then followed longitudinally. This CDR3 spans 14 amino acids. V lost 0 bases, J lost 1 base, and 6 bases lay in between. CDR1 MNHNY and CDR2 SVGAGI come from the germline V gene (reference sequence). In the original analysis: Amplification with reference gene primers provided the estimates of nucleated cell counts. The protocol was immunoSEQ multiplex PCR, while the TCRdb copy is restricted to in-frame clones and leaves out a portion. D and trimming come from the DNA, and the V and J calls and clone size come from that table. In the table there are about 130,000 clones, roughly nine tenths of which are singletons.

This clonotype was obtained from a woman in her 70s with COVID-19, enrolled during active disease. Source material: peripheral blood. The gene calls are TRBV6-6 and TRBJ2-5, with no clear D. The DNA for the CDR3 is TGTGCCAGCAGTTACTCAACAGCCCAAGAGACCCAGTACTTC. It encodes CASSYSTAQETQYF.